Below are 31 T cell receptor beta chains sequenced from a single sample in a study of metastatic and nonmetastatic thyroid tumors. From the PCR reads, TCRdb re-called clones with MiXCR. The sample has 85,000 to 95,000 clones; 15% are singletons. Among the patients, none had received any treatment before thyroid surgery. What was sequenced was blood. Receptors originate from a female donor with papillary thyroid cancer or a benign thyroid nodule (not recorded which). Some clones in this sample may be carry-over from other donors' samples.

This clone was observed many times. The V and J genes are TRBV20-1 and TRBJ2-6; D gene uncertain. Trimming took 2 bases from V and 2 from J, leaving 7 bases between them. The CDR3 is made up of 14 amino acids. Germline lookup yields CDR1 DFQATT and CDR2 SNEGSKA (reference sequence). CDR3 in DNA: TGCAGTGCTAGATACTGGGCTGGGGCCAACGTCCTGACTTTC. As protein: CSARYWAGANVLTF.

There are many counts of this clone. The chain uses TRBV28 and TRBJ2-3; 7 bases align to TRBD2. V lost 8 bases and J lost 14; bases outside the gene matches: 4. Germline V gene data show CDR1 as MDHEN and CDR2 as SYDVKM. The CDR3 sequence is 9 residues long. The CDR3 spells CASGTKGYF. DNA of the CDR3: TGTGCCAGCGGGACTAAAGGGTATTTT.

A remark on this clone: The junction departs from germline at one end; a sequencing error may be responsible. The chain combines TRBV6-6 with TRBJ1-5, with 10 bases that match TRBD1. The CDR3 consists of 17 residues. Germline V CDR1 and CDR2: MNHNY, SVGAGI (reference sequence). CDR3 coding DNA: TGTGCCTGCAGTTACCCTATGACAGGGGGCAGCAATCAGCCCCAGCATTTT. Translation: CACSYPMTGGSNQPQHF.

This clone was detected ten times or more. This chain joins TRBV11-2 and TRBJ2-1, with D possibly being TRBD1 (6 bases). Germline-derived CDR1 and CDR2 are SGHAT and FQNNGV. There are 17 residues in the CDR3. The V gene lost 1 base and the J gene lost 5 bases, with 18 bases spanning the gap. The CDR3 DNA sequence: TGTGCCAGCAGCTTAGGACCCCTGCAGGGGCCACACAATGAGCAGTTCTTC. This encodes CASSLGPLQGPHNEQFF.

This clone showed up just once. This sequence may be a read error, since a much larger clone differs from it by one base. The same CDR3 arises from other DNA sequences in this sample as well. The rearrangement uses TRBV5-4 and TRBJ2-7; D is uncertain. Germline loops: CDR1 SGHNT, CDR2 YYREEE (reference sequence). This CDR3 has 13 residues. V lost 2 bases to trimming and J lost 3 bases, with 9 bases between them. The DNA for the CDR3 is TGTGCCAGCAGCTTAGTGGGCGGCTACGAGCAGTACTTC. Translating it yields CASSLVGGYEQYF.

This clone was counted at least ten times. The V and J genes are TRBV11-2 and TRBJ2-3; 7 positions agree with TRBD1. The CDR3 has 15 residues. CDR1 and CDR2 (germline): SGHAT, FQNNGV. The J segment lost 1 base and the V segment lost 4 bases, leaving 5 bases of the junction unmatched. The CDR3 loop reads CASSYRGTGTDTQYF. CDR3 nucleotides: TGTGCCAGCAGCTACAGGGGAACTGGCACAGATACGCAGTATTTT.

This clone was observed many times. The chain recombines TRBV11-2 with TRBJ2-1; D gene ambiguous. In germline, CDR1 is SGHAT, CDR2 FQNNGV. This CDR3 region has 12 residues. V dropped 3 bases and J dropped 6 bases, with 6 bases sitting between them. The CDR3 loop is CASSLKVNEQFF. The CDR3, as DNA: TGTGCCAGCAGCTTGAAAGTCAATGAGCAGTTCTTC.

This clone was observed many times. The chain combines TRBV9 with TRBJ2-6; D may be TRBD1 (6 bases). The CDR3 loop spans 16 amino acids. Trimming left V 7 bases short and J 1 base short, with 15 bases between. From germline, CDR1 is SGDLS and CDR2 YYNGEE. The CDR3 nucleotides are TGTGCCAGCCAGGGGCGGACCCTTTCTGGGGCCAACGTCCTGACTTTC. Protein sequence: CASQGRTLSGANVLTF.

The sample holds one count of this clone. A much bigger clone sits one base away, suggesting this may be a read error. V usage is TRBV14 and J usage is TRBJ1-5; TRBD1 aligns across 7 bases. This CDR3 has 19 residues. The germline V gene encodes CDR1 SGHDN and CDR2 FVKESK. V trimming: 4 bases; J trimming: 3 bases; junction bases outside the gene matches: 18. CDR3 coding DNA: TGTGCCAGCAGCCGCGAGGGGGGACAGCCCCTCCGACTCAATCAGCCCCAGCATTTT. As protein: CASSREGGQPLRLNQPQHF. Looking up the rest from reference TRBV14 and TRBJ1-5 gives the full variable domain: EAGVTQFPSHSVIEKGQTVTLRCDPISGHDNLYWYRRVMGKEIKFLLHFVKESKQDESGMPNNRFLAERTGGTYSTLKVQPAELEDSGVYFCASSREGGQPLRLNQPQHFGDGTRLSIL.

This clone was detected a few times. A much bigger clone sits one base away, suggesting this may be a read error. The chain combines TRBV20-1 with TRBJ2-3; TRBD2 might be the D (6 bases). Trimming took 0 bases from V and 4 from J, leaving 14 bases between them. CDR1 and CDR2 from the germline V gene are DFQATT and SNEGSKA (reference sequence). The CDR3 runs to 15 residues. The chain's CDR3 is CSARDSRGSADTQYF. Written as DNA, the CDR3 is TGCAGTGCTAGAGATTCCCGGGGGTCGGCAGATACGCAGTATTTT.

In this sample, this clone turned up many times. This chain links TRBV6-1 with TRBJ2-7; 10 bases align to TRBD1. CDR1 is MNHNS and CDR2 is SASEGT in the germline V gene. After removal of 5 bases from V and 3 bases from J, the junction contained 10 bases not matched to a gene. This CDR3 is built from 16 residues. The CDR3 loop is CASSSGTGVTLYEQYF. CDR3 DNA: TGTGCCAGCAGTTCCGGGACAGGGGTCACACTCTACGAGCAGTACTTC.

At least ten counts were recorded for this clone. The chain has TRBV9 and TRBJ2-5; 9 bases map to TRBD2. The CDR3 runs 16 residues. V gave up 0 bases and J gave up 4 bases; unmatched junction bases: 7. The germline CDR1 and CDR2 sequences are SGDLS and YYNGEE. CDR3 sequence (DNA): TGTGCCAGCAGCGTAGGAAGCGGGGGGCCGGGAGAGACCCAGTACTTC. Protein: CASSVGSGGPGETQYF.

This clone was observed at least ten times. The V and J genes are TRBV9 and TRBJ1-1; a possible D gene is TRBD1 (6 bases). CDR3 length equals 13 residues. Trimming removed 0 bases from V and 7 bases from J, with 10 bases in between. CDR1 and CDR2 (germline): SGDLS, YYNGEE. The CDR3 protein is CASSVAGGVEAFF. The CDR3 bases are TGTGCCAGCAGCGTAGCCGGGGGCGTTGAAGCTTTCTTT.

This clone was seen more than once but under ten times. The CDR3 loop is CASSPSTRTGVNYGYTF. CDR3 nucleotides: TGTGCCAGCAGCCCATCCACGCGGACAGGGGTGAACTATGGCTACACCTTC. This sequence joins TRBV6-1 and TRBJ1-2; TRBD1 agrees at 9 bases. Germline CDR1 reads MNHNS; CDR2 reads SASEGT. Germline trimming cut 6 bases from V and 2 bases from J; bases unmatched to any gene: 13. The CDR3 covers 17 residues.

In this sample, this clone turned up many times. The chain is built from TRBV6-1 and TRBJ2-1; 8 bases match TRBD1. The V gene end was trimmed by 6 bases and the J gene end by 7 bases; junction bases not matched to a gene: 8. This CDR3 region has 14 residues. Per the germline V gene, CDR1 is MNHNS and CDR2 is SASEGT. The CDR3 spells CASRVTGVGNEQFF. CDR3 DNA: TGTGCCAGCAGGGTGACAGGGGTGGGTAATGAGCAGTTCTTC.

The sample holds many counts of this clone. The chain joins TRBV20-1 to TRBJ2-5, with 7 nucleotides matching TRBD2. The V segment lost 0 bases and the J segment 0 bases; nucleotides outside the gene matches: 4. Germline CDR1 DFQATT, CDR2 SNEGSKA (reference sequence). This CDR3 has 15 residues. The CDR3 sequence: CSARDARGDQETQYF. The DNA for the CDR3 is TGCAGTGCTAGAGATGCCCGGGGGGACCAAGAGACCCAGTACTTC.

This clone showed up many times. The chain couples TRBV5-1 to TRBJ2-1; D uncertain. Germline V gene lookup returns CDR1 SGHRS and CDR2 YFSETQ. The CDR3 is 14 amino acids. Trimming cost V 2 bases and J 9 bases, with 15 bases left between them. The DNA of the CDR3 is TGCGCCAGCAGCTTAACACCCGGTACCGGTGAGCAGTTCTTC. Residues: CASSLTPGTGEQFF. The variable domain in full, completed from reference TRBV5-1 and TRBJ2-1, reads KAGVTQTPRYLIKTRGQQVTLSCSPISGHRSVSWYQQTPGQGLQFLFEYFSETQRNKGNFPGRFSGRQFSNSRSEMNVSTLELGDSALYLCASSLTPGTGEQFFGPGTRLTVL.

The chain joins TRBV6-2 or TRBV6-3 to TRBJ2-7, with D perhaps matching TRBD1 (6 bases). Germline CDR1 reads MNHEY; CDR2 reads SVGEGT. The CDR3 is 19 residues long. V was pared by 0 bases and J by 2 bases, with 23 bases between. The CDR3 nucleotides read TGTGCCAGCAGTTACTCGCCGGGACATGCTCCCCGAAGTGCCTACGAGCAGTACTTC. Residues: CASSYSPGHAPRSAYEQYF.

Comments on this clone: One junction end does not reproduce the germline sequence, and a read error may be involved. CDR3 sequence: CASSLEGQYIYNDQFF. In nucleotides, the CDR3 is TGTGCCAGCAGCTTAGAGGGCCAGTACATATACAATGATCAGTTCTTC. The chain links TRBV11-2 to TRBJ2-1; D gene uncertain. The CDR3 contains 16 residues. Germline V gene sequence: CDR1 SGHAT, CDR2 FQNNGV.

As concerns this clone: It may be a read error: a sequence one base away is much more abundant. The chain links TRBV4-2 to TRBJ2-7; possible D gene TRBD1, 5 bases. The CDR3 covers 12 residues. Germline CDR1 reads LGHNA; CDR2 reads YNFKEQ. Trimming removed 7 bases from V and 0 bases from J, with 7 bases in between. CDR3: CASKDSSYEQYF. CDR3 DNA sequence: TGTGCCAGCAAAGACAGCTCCTACGAGCAGTACTTC.

This clone was observed many times. CDR3 region: CASSEYGTGFSNQPQHF. The CDR3 DNA follows: TGTGCCAGCAGTGAATATGGGACAGGGTTCAGCAATCAGCCCCAGCATTTT. This sequence joins TRBV2 and TRBJ1-5; TRBD1 aligns across 9 bases. The V segment lost 2 bases and the J segment 1 base; nucleotides outside the gene matches: 6. The CDR3 sequence is 17 residues long. Germline V gene lookup returns CDR1 SNHLY and CDR2 FYNNEI.

The sample holds many counts of this clone. The chain combines TRBV7-2 with TRBJ1-6, with D perhaps TRBD1 (6 bases). Between the trimmed V and J ends, which lost 5 bases and 5 bases, there was a span of 13 bases. Germline CDR1 is SGHTA and CDR2 is FQGNSA. The CDR3 runs to 15 residues. CDR3 DNA: TGTGCCAGCAGCGGGGGCCTAGGACATAATTCACCCCTCCACTTT. Amino acid sequence: CASSGGLGHNSPLHF.

Of note for this clone: The junction and the germline gene differ at one end; a read error may be behind it. V and J are TRBV27 and TRBJ2-7; TRBD1 matches at 9 bases. Germline V gene lookup returns CDR1 MNHEY and CDR2 SMNVEV (reference sequence). The CDR3 is 16 amino acids. The CDR3 sequence: CTSGLRPGTGFSEQYF. Written as DNA, the CDR3 is TGTACCAGCGGTTTACGGCCAGGGACAGGGTTCTCCGAGCAGTACTTC.

The J gene is TRBJ1-5, the V gene TRBV6-1; maybe TRBD1 (5 bases). Trimming stripped 6 bases from V and 4 bases from J, with 16 bases between. Germline V lookup: CDR1 MNHNS, CDR2 SASEGT. This CDR3 comprises 15 residues. CDR3 residues: CASSPYRCPNQPQHF. CDR3 DNA: TGTGCCAGCAGCCCATACAGGTGCCCAAATCAGCCCCAGCATTTT.

Of note for this clone: The junction and the germline gene differ at one end; a read error may be behind it. The chain recombines TRBV30 with TRBJ2-7; D is unresolved. From germline, CDR1 is GTSNPN and CDR2 SVGIG (reference sequence). The CDR3 consists of 15 residues. CDR3 sequence: CACSVVEPGGDEQYF. The CDR3 region has the DNA TGTGCCTGTAGTGTAGTAGAACCGGGTGGGGACGAGCAGTACTTC.

This clone was detected ten times or more. The chain joins TRBV7-6 to TRBJ1-6; D is undetermined. V was shortened by 2 bases and J by 0 bases, with 8 bases between the two germline ends. This CDR3 contains 16 residues. CDR1 and CDR2 (germline): SGHVS, FNYEAQ. CDR3 region: CASSLSESSYNSPLHF. The CDR3 DNA reads TGTGCCAGCAGCTTAAGCGAAAGCTCCTATAATTCACCCCTCCACTTT.

In its sample, this clone was seen many times. The chain recombines TRBV5-1 with TRBJ2-3; TRBD1 might be the D (7 bases). Germline V gene sequence: CDR1 SGHRS, CDR2 YFSETQ. The V and J ends lost 4 bases and 3 bases respectively, with 24 bases between them. The CDR3 sequence is 18 residues long. CDR3 region: CASSPDREDWVGTDTQYF. DNA of the CDR3: TGCGCCAGCAGCCCAGACAGGGAGGATTGGGTTGGGACAGATACGCAGTATTTT.

This clone was observed a few times. The chain uses TRBV29-1 and TRBJ2-4; TRBD1 is a possible D gene (6 bases). Trimming stripped 0 bases from V and 0 bases from J, with 15 bases between. The CDR3 covers 17 residues. Germline loops: CDR1 SQVTM, CDR2 ANQGSEA. CDR3 nucleotide sequence: TGCAGCGTTGAAGAATTAGGTGGCAGGGGAGCCAAAAACATTCAGTACTTC. Translating gives CSVEELGGRGAKNIQYF.

In its sample, this clone was seen many times. The chain recombines TRBV12-3 or TRBV12-4 with TRBJ2-6; no reliable D call. The CDR3 has 18 residues. V lost 1 base and J lost 0, with 13 bases in between. The CDR3 region is CASSLGRRWSSGANVLTF. CDR3 nucleotides: TGTGCCAGCAGTTTAGGAAGAAGGTGGAGCTCTGGGGCCAACGTCCTGACTTTC.

There are many counts of this clone. This chain connects TRBV12-3 or TRBV12-4 to TRBJ2-7, with D possibly being TRBD1 (5 bases). This CDR3 has 15 amino acids. V lost 4 bases to trimming and J lost 0 bases, with 13 bases between them. The CDR3 sequence: CASSSQVPGSYEQYF. The DNA for the CDR3 is TGTGCCAGCAGTTCACAGGTACCGGGCTCCTACGAGCAGTACTTC.

In this sample, this clone turned up many times. The CDR3 nucleotides are TGCAGTGCTAGAGACTACAGGGGGGGGAACACCGGGGAGCTGTTTTTT. Encoded protein: CSARDYRGGNTGELFF. The V and J genes are TRBV20-1 and TRBJ2-2, with D possibly matching TRBD1 (8 bases). Trimming took off 0 bases at V and 1 base at J, with 12 bases between the two ends. Germline CDR1 reads DFQATT; CDR2 reads SNEGSKA (reference sequence). The CDR3 contains 16 residues.